Described below is a single TCR beta chain sequence and its context. Profiled with immunoSEQ multiplex PCR; TCRdb holds only in-frame clones, not every one. The table records about 50,000 clones, roughly 85% of them present only once. This specimen comes from a study of cytotoxic CD8 clonotypes in ibrutinib-treated CLL. The length of the CDR3 is 13 residues. Trimming stripped 2 bases from V and 7 bases from J, with 11 bases between. Germline CDR1 and CDR2: MDHEN and SYDVKM. The TCR originated in a human donor with chronic lymphocytic leukemia. Sequencing was performed on PBMCs, taken after 24 months of ibrutinib treatment. The rearrangement uses TRBV28 and TRBJ1-2; D not certain. The CDR3 nucleotides read TGTGCCAGCAGTTTAGGGCAGGTCTCTGGCTACACCTTC. Residues: CASSLGQVSGYTF.